This T cell receptor beta chain comes out of a study of shared clonotypes between healthy human individuals. Whole-study context: Aged between 18 and 49, the donors were a couple of women and three men.

Study-wide results and limits: Read depth was anticipated to influence clonotype sharing among donors.

Replicate PCRs for unsorted PBMC used approximately 0.3 ug DNA (approximately 31,000 T cell genomes). Unsorted PBMC DNA was sequenced on ten immunoSEQ deep assay plates. Only in-frame clones appear in the TCRdb table, and some are missing; sequencing was by immunoSEQ multiplex PCR. This table has about 490,000 clones, roughly 85% appearing once. CDR1 is SGHVS and CDR2 is FQNEAQ in the germline V gene. Trimming took 5 bases from V and 0 from J; bases not matched to a gene: 10. The CDR3 totals 18 residues. Regarding this clone: The antigen is not known.

This chain uses TRBV7-8 with TRBJ2-2, with TRBD1 matching 9 bases. Sequencing was done on a sample of PBMCs. The clonotype originates from a woman aged 40-49 years in good health. Some clones in this sample may be carry-over from other donors' samples. CDR3 in amino acids: CASSPRIGTGSNTGELFF. In DNA, the CDR3 is TGTGCCAGCAGCCCCCGAATCGGGACAGGGTCGAACACCGGGGAGCTGTTTTTT.